This T cell receptor beta chain was captured by sequencing in a study of blood T cell repertoires in COVID-19. Study overall: Sources were T cells, B-cell-depleted T cells, or PBMCs; the material itself was cDNA or gDNA.

Original handling: How many nucleated cells were present was estimated from reference gene primer amplification. Data came from immunoSEQ multiplex PCR; TCRdb stores just in-frame clones and leaves some out. The V and J calls and the clone size are those of that table, but D and trimming were determined from the DNA. Of 350,000 to 450,000 clones listed, approximately 86% were seen once; the top ten hold 3%. The CDR3 length is 12 residues. Germline-derived CDR1 and CDR2 are KGHSH and LQKENI. J lost 10 bases, V lost 2 bases, and 3 bases had no gene match. The rearrangement links TRBV18 to TRBJ1-1; 8 bases line up with TRBD1. The source material was peripheral blood. The receptor was derived from a human donor in a cohort sampled during active COVID-19. The CDR3 spells CASSPGQGSAFF. The DNA of the CDR3 is TGTGCCAGCTCACCAGGACAGGGTTCAGCTTTCTTT.